This TCR beta chain was recorded in a study of blood T cells in healthy people across ages. Findings of the study overall: It was held that the diversity estimates obtained from one million T cells were underestimates. Measured against age, TCR beta diversity per million T cells decreased in a roughly linear manner.

Notes on this clonotype: Its matching antigen is unknown.

Using a J-beta primer mix together with a sample-barcoded 5' primer, a second PCR was run for about 6 to 11 cycles. TCRdb used MiXCR to reprocess the 5' RACE reads, holding one entry per CDR3 protein. The sample holds 1 million or so distinct CDR3 sequences, more than 35% seen once. There were healthy Caucasian individuals from Russia, aged 6 to 90, serving as donors. This sequence was found in a woman aged 55-70 years in good health. Material for sequencing was blood.

Here the CDR3 DNA reads TGTGCCAGCAGCCGAGTTCCTGGCAAAAACATTCAGTACTTC. It codes for CASSRVPGKNIQYF. The chain couples TRBV27 to TRBJ2-4; D is unresolved. V dropped 6 bases and J dropped 3 bases, with 12 bases sitting between them. This CDR3 has 14 amino acids. CDR1 and CDR2 from the germline V gene are MNHEY and SMNVEV (reference sequence).